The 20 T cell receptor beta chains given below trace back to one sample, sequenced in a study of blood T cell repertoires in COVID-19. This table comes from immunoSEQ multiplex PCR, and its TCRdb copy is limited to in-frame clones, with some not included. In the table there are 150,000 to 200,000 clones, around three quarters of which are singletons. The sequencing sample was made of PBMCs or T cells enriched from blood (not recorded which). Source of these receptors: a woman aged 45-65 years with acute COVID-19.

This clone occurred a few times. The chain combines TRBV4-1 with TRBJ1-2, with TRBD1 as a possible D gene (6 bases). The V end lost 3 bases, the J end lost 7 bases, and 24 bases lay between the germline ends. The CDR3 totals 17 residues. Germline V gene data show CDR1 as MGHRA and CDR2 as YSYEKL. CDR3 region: CASSQDPTQGSPLGYTF. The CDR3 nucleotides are TGCGCCAGCAGCCAGGACCCAACACAGGGCTCCCCCCTTGGCTACACCTTC.

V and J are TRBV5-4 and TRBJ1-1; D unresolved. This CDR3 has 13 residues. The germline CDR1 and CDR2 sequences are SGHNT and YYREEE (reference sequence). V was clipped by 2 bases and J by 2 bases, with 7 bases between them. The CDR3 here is CASSFNRNTEAFF. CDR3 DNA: TGTGCCAGCAGCTTTAATAGAAACACTGAAGCTTTCTTT.

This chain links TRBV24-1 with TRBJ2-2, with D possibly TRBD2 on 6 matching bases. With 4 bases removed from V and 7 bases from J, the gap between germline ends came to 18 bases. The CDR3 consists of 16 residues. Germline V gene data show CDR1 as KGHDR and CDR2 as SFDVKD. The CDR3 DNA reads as TGTGCCACCAGTGAACGCGCGGGGCCCCGGGGCGGGGAGCTGTTTTTT. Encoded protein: CATSERAGPRGGELFF.

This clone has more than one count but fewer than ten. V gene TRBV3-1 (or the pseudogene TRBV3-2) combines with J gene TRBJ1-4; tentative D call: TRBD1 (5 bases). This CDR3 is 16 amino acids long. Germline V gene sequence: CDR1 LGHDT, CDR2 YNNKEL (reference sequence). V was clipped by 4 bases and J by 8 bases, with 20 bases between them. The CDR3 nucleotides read TGTGCCAGCAGCCTTTTTCGTGGCAGGGCCAGGGAAAAACTGTTTTTT. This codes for CASSLFRGRAREKLFF.

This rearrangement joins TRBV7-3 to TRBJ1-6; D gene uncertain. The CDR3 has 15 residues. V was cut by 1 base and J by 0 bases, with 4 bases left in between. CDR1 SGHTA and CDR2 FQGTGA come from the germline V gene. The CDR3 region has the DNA TGTGCCAGCAGCTTAATTAACTCCTATAATTCACCCCTCCACTTT. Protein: CASSLINSYNSPLHF.

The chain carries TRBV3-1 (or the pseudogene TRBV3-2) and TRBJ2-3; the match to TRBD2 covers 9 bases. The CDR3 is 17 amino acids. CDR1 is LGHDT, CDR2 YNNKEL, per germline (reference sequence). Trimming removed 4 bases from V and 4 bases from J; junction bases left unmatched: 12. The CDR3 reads CASSPPRALAGPDTQYF. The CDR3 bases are TGTGCCAGCAGCCCACCCCGGGCGCTAGCGGGGCCAGATACGCAGTATTTT.

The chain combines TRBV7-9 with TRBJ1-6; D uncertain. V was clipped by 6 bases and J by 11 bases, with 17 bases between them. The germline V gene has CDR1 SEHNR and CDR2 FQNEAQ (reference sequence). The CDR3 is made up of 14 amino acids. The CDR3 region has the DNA TGTGCCAGCAGGCCAACCGGGGTGAACCCACCCCTCCACTTT. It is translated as CASRPTGVNPPLHF.

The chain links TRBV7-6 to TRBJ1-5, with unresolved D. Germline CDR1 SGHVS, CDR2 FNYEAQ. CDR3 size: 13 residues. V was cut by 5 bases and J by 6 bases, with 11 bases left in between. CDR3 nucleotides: TGTGCCAGCAGCCTGAGTGGTACTCAGCCCCAGCATTTT. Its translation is CASSLSGTQPQHF.

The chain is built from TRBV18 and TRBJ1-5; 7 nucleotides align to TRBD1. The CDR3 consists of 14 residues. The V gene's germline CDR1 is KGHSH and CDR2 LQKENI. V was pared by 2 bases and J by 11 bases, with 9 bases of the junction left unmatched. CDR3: CASSPAEGALAQHF. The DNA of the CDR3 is TGTGCCAGCTCACCAGCAGAGGGGGCTTTGGCCCAGCATTTT.

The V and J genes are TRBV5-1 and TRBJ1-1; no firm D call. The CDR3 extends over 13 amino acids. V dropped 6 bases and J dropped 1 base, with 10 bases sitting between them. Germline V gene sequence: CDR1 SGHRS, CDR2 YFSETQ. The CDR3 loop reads CASTPPGNTEAFF. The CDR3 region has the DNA TGCGCCAGCACCCCCCCAGGGAACACTGAAGCTTTCTTT.

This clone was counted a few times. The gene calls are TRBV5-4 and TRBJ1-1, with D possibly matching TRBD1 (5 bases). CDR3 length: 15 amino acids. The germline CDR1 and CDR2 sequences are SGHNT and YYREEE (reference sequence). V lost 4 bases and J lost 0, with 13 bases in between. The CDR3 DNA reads TGTGCCAGCAGCGTGGGGGGACTAATGAACACTGAAGCTTTCTTT. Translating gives CASSVGGLMNTEAFF.

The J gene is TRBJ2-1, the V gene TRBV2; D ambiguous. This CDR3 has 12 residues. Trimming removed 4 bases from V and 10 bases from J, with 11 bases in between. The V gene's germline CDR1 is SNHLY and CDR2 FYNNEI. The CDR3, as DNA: TGTGCCAGCAGTGGAAGCTCATCCGAGCAGTTCTTC. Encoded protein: CASSGSSSEQFF.

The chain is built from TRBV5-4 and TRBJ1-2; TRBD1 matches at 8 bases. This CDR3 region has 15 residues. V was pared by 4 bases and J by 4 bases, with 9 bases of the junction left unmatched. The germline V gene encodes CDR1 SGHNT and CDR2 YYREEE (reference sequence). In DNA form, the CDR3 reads TGTGCCAGCAGCCACTACGCCGGGACAGGCTATGGCTACACCTTC. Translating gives CASSHYAGTGYGYTF.

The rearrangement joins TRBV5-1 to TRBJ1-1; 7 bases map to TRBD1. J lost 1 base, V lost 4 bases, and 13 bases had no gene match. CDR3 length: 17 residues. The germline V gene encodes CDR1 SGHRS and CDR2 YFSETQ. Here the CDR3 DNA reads TGCGCCAGCAGCAAAACAACCGGCAGGGACAGGAACACTGAAGCTTTCTTT. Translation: CASSKTTGRDRNTEAFF.

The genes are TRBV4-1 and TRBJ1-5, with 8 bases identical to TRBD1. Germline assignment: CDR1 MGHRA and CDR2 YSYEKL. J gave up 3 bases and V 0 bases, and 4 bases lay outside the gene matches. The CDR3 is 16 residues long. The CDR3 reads CASSQDLDRDNQPQHF. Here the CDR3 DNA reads TGCGCCAGCAGCCAAGATCTGGACAGGGACAATCAGCCCCAGCATTTT.

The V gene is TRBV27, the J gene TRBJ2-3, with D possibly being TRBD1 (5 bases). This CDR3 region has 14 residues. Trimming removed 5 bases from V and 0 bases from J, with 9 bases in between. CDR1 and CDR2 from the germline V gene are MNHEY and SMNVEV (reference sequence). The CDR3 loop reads CASSTQVSTDTQYF. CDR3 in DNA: TGTGCCAGCAGTACACAGGTCAGCACAGATACGCAGTATTTT.

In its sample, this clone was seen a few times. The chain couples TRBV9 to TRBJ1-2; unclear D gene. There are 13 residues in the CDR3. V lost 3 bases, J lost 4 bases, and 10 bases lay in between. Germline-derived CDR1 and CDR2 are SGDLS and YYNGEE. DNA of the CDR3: TGTGCCAGCAGCGACCAAACTGCCTATGGCTACACCTTC. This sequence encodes CASSDQTAYGYTF.

The CDR3 sequence: CAIRQGAGEKLFF. Written as DNA, the CDR3 is TGTGCCATCAGGCAGGGGGCAGGTGAAAAACTGTTTTTT. The V and J genes are TRBV10-3 and TRBJ1-4; 8 nucleotides align to TRBD1. Germline CDR1 is ENHRY and CDR2 is SYGVKD. The CDR3 length is 13 residues. V gave up 6 bases and J gave up 7 bases; unmatched junction bases: 4.

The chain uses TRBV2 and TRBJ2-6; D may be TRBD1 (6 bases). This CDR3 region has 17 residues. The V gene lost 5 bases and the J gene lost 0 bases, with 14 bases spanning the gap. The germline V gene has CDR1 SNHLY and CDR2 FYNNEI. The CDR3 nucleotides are TGTGCCAGCAGTAACGGACAGAGGATCTCTGGGGCCAACGTCCTGACTTTC. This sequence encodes CASSNGQRISGANVLTF.

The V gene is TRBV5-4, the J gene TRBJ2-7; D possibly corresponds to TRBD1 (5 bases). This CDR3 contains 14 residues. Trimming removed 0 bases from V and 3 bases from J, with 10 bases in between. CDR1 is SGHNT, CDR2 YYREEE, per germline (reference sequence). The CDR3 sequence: CASSLDMDNYEQYV. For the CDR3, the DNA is TGTGCCAGCAGCTTGGATATGGACAACTACGAGCAGTACGTC.